Described below is a single TCR beta chain sequence and its context. This clonotype was counted many times. Its target antigen remains unknown. Per-nucleotide qualities are absent, and no much larger clonotype sits a single base away. This was a case-control study nested in a cohort of healthcare workers in London, UK, who had nasopharyngeal swab PCR tests and blood samples taken every week. Healthcare workers were enrolled in the week of the UK lockdown, from 23 to 31 March 2020, and were followed every week for up to about 16 weeks. The sample belongs to a study of early T cells in non-severe SARS-CoV-2 infection (dated by TCRdb to 2020 to 2023). Background on the whole study: Bulk RNA from unsorted whole blood was used for TCR sequencing, so alpha and beta chains could not be paired. What the research found in general, with its limitations: VDJdb matching was skewed toward anti-spike CD8 responses, so virus-specific expansions were likely underestimated and private and CD4 specificities were missed.

The library was prepared using 5' RACE. TCRdb lists the instrument as NextSeq 500. The TCR library protocol attached unique molecular identifiers to individual cDNA molecules to correct for sequencing error and PCR bias. Both TCR alpha and beta chains were sequenced, and tight co-correlation was observed between alpha and beta sequence abundances in each sample. Per the original workflow: Decombinator V4 was used to annotate the V gene, J gene and CDR3 of the TCR sequences. TCRs were defined as expanded if a significant change between any two time points was detected under a Poisson model with p below 0.0001. Abundances of TCRs were expressed as counts per million after normalisation to the total number of TCRs sequenced in each sample. TRAV1-2 paired with TRAJ12, TRAJ20 or TRAJ33 defined MAIT TCRs, while TRAV10 paired with TRAJ18 defined iNKT TCRs. VDJdb, accessed 1 November 2021, was searched for CMV, EBV and SARS-CoV-2 annotated TCRs, excluding TCRs annotated for multiple antigens. Through fastp at Q25 and MiXCR, TCRdb rebuilt clones from the public reads, retaining in-frame beta chains. Each entry merges the rows of one CDR3 protein and shows their most common DNA and genes. Clone size and V and J calls follow TCRdb, not the original study. The sample profile shows more than 90,000 distinct CDR3 sequences; more than 9.5% of them were found once. The top ten hold approximately 5.4% of the sample.

CDR1 MNHEY and CDR2 SVGAGI were looked up in the germline V gene. V was cut back by 0 bases and J by 1 base, leaving a gap of 12 bases between them. CDR3 length: 16 amino acids, cysteine to phenylalanine. The DNA shown is the 48-base CDR3, in frame from base 1. The chain was built from TRBV6-5 and TRBJ1-1, and perhaps TRBD1 as D gene, on 5 matching bases. The receptor was derived from an adult who was a healthcare worker with PCR-confirmed SARS-CoV-2 infection or an uninfected control (not recorded which). The sequenced sample consisted of whole blood. The CDR3 reads as follows: CASSYSAGSWNTEAFF. The DNA sequence follows: TGTGCCAGCAGTTACTCGGCAGGGTCGTGGAACACTGAAGCTTTCTTT.